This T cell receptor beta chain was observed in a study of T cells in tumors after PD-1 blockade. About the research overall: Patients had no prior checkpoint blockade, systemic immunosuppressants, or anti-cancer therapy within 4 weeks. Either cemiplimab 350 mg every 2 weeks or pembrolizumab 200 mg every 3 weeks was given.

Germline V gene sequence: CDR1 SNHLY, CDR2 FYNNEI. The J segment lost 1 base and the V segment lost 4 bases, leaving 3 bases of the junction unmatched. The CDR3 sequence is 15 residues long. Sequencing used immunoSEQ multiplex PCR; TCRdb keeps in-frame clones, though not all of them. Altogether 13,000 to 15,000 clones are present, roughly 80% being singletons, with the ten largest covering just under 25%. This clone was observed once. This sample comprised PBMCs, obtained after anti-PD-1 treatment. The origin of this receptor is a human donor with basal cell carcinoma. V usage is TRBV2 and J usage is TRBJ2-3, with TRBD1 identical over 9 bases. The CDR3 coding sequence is TGTGCCAGCAGTGGACGGGACAGGGGCACAGATACGCAGTATTTT. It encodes CASSGRDRGTDTQYF.